The source of this TCR beta chain is a study of blood T cell repertoires in COVID-19. Study overall: Acute and convalescent COVID-19 specimens originated in the United States, Italy and Spain. PBMCs, B-cell-depleted T cells, or T cells provided the cDNA or gDNA that made up the material.

Original processing notes: Nucleated cell counts were estimated from reference gene primer amplification. Produced via immunoSEQ multiplex PCR; TCRdb's table is partial and in-frame only. The DNA was the basis for D and trimming; V, J and clone size are from that table. Here the sample spans approximately 180,000 clones, around 90% being singletons. CDR1 SGHRS and CDR2 YFSETQ come from the germline V gene. V shed 0 bases, J shed 4 bases, and the junction held 9 bases outside the gene matches. CDR3 length equals 18 residues. This clonotype originated in a man in his sixties with active or convalescent COVID-19. The material sequenced was peripheral blood. The rearrangement links TRBV5-1 to TRBJ2-1, with 11 bases identical to TRBD2. In DNA form, the CDR3 reads TGCGCCAGCAGCTTGGCCCTAAGTAGCGGGGGGGCGTACAATGAGCAGTTCTTC. Its translation: CASSLALSSGGAYNEQFF.